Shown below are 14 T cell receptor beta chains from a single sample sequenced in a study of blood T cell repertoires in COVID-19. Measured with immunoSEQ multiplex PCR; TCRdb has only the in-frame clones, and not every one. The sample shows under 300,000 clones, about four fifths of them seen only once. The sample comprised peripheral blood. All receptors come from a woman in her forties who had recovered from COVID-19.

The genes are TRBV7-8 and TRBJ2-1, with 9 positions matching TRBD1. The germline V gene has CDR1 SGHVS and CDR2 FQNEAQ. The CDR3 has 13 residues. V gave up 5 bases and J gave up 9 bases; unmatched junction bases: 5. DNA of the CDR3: TGTGCCAGCAGCCGGGACAGGGATAGTGAGCAGTTCTTC. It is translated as CASSRDRDSEQFF. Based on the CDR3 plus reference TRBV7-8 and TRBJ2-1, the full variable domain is GAGVSQSPRYKVAKRGQDVALRCDPISGHVSLFWYQQALGQGPEFLTYFQNEAQLDKSGLPSDRFFAERPEGSVSTLKIQRTQQEDSAVYLCASSRDRDSEQFFGPGTRLTVL.

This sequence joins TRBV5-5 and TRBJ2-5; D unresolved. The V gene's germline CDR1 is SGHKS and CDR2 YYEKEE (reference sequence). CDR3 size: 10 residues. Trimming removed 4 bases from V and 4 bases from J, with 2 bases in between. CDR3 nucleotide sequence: TGTGCCAGCAGCCGAGAGACCCAGTACTTC. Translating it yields CASSRETQYF.

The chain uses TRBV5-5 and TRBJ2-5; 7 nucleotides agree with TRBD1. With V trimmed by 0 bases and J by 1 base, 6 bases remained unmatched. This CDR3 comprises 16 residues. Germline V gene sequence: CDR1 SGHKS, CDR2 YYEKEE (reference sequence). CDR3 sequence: CASSLGAGTAQETQYF. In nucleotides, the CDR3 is TGTGCCAGCAGCTTGGGGGCCGGGACAGCCCAAGAGACCCAGTACTTC. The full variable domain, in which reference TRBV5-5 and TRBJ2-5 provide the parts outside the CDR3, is DAGVTQSPTHLIKTRGQQVTLRCSPISGHKSVSWYQQVLGQGPQFIFQYYEKEERGRGNFPDRFSARQFPNYSSELNVNALLLGDSALYLCASSLGAGTAQETQYFGPGTRLLVL.

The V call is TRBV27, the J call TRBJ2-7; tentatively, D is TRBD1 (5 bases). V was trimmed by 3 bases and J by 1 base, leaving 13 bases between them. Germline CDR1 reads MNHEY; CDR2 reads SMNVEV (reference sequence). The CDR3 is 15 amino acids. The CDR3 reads CASSFSPRGSYEQYF. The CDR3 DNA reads TGTGCCAGCAGTTTTTCCCCAAGGGGTTCCTACGAGCAGTACTTC.

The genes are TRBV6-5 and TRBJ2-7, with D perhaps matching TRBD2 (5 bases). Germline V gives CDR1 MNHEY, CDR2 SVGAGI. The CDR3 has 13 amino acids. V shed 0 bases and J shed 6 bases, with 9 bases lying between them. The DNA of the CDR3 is TGTGCCAGCAGTTACTCAGGACTGGGCGAGCAGTACTTC. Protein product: CASSYSGLGEQYF.

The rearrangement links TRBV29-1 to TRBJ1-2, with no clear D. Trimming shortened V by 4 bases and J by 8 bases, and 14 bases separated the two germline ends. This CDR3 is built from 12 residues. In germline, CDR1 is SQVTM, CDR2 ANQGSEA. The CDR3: CSVGGDLDGYTF. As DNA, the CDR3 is TGCAGCGTTGGCGGGGATCTCGACGGCTACACCTTC.

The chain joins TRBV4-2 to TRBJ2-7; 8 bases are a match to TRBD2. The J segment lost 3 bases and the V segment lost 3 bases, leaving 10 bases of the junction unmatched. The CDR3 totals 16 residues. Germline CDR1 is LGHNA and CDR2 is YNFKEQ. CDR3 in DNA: TGTGCCAGCAGCCAGGGCGGGGGGCGCTTTTTCTACGAGCAGTACTTC. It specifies CASSQGGGRFFYEQYF.

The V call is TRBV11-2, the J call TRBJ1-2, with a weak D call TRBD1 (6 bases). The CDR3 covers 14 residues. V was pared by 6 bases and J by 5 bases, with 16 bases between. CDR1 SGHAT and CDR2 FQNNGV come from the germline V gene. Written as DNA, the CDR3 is TGTGCCAGCAGAGGGGATGGGGGCCAGTATGGCTACACCTTC. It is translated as CASRGDGGQYGYTF.

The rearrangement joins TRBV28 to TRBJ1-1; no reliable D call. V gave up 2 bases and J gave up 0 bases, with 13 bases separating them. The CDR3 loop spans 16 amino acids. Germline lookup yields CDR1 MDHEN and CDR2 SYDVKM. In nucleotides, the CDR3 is TGTGCCAGCAGTTTAGCACGGGGATCCTTGAACACTGAAGCTTTCTTT. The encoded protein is CASSLARGSLNTEAFF.

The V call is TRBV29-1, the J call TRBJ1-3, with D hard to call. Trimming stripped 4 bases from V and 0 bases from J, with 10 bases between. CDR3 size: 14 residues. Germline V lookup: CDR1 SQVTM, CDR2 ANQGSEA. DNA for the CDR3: TGCAGCGTTGTAGAACCCAGCTCTGGAAACACCATATATTTT. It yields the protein CSVVEPSSGNTIYF.

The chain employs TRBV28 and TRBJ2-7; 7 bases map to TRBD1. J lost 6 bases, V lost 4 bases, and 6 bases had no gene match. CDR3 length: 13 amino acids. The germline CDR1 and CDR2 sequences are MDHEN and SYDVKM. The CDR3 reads CASSSPHRGEQYF. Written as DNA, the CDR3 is TGTGCCAGCAGTTCGCCACACAGGGGCGAGCAGTACTTC.

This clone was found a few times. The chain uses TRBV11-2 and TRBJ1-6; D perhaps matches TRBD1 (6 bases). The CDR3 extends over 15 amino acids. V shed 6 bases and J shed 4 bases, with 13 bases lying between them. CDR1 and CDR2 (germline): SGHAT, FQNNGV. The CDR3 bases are TGTGCCAGCAGGAACCGGGACACTTATAATTCACCCCTCCACTTT. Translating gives CASRNRDTYNSPLHF. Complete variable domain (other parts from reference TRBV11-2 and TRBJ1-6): EAGVAQSPRYKIIEKRQSVAFWCNPISGHATLYWYQQILGQGPKLLIQFQNNGVVDDSQLPKDRFSAERLKGVDSTLKIQPAKLEDSAVYLCASRNRDTYNSPLHFGNGTRLTVT.

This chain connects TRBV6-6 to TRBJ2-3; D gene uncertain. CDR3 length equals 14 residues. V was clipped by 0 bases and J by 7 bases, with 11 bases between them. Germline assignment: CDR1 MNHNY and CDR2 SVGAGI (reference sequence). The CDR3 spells CASSYSRTPYTQYF. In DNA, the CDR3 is TGTGCCAGCAGTTACTCGCGAACCCCCTATACGCAGTATTTT.

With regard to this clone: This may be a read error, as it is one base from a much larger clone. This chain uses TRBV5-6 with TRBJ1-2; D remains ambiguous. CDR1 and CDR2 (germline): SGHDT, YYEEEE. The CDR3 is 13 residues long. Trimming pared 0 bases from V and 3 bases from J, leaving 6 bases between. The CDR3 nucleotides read TGTGCCAGCAGCTTGGAGAGGGACTATGGCTACACCTTC. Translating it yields CASSLERDYGYTF. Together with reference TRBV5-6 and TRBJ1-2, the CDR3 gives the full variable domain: DAGVTQSPTHLIKTRGQQVTLRCSPKSGHDTVSWYQQALGQGPQFIFQYYEEEERQRGNFPDRFSGHQFPNYSSELNVNALLLGDSALYLCASSLERDYGYTFGSGTRLTVV.